Below, 19 T cell receptor beta chains from the same sample are listed, as sequenced in a study of blood T cell repertoires in COVID-19. Method: immunoSEQ multiplex PCR; TCRdb's copy keeps in-frame clones and lacks some. The table lists about 58,000 clones, 78% of them singletons. The specimen was peripheral blood. The source is a human donor in a cohort sampled during active COVID-19.

The J gene is TRBJ2-7, the V gene TRBV5-4; the match to TRBD2 covers 7 bases. CDR1 and CDR2 (germline): SGHNT, YYREEE (reference sequence). The CDR3 contains 14 residues. V lost 4 bases and J lost 3; bases outside the gene matches: 7. The CDR3 here is CASSATSGGYEQYF. CDR3 bases: TGTGCCAGCAGCGCCACCTCGGGGGGCTACGAGCAGTACTTC.

The CDR3 here is CASSPLLSYEQYF. The CDR3 DNA is TGTGCCAGCAGTCCCCTGCTGAGCTACGAGCAGTACTTC. This chain links TRBV6-5 with TRBJ2-7; D gene uncertain. The V gene's germline CDR1 is MNHEY and CDR2 SVGAGI. V lost 5 bases, J lost 3 bases, and 11 bases lay in between. The CDR3 runs 13 residues.

Concerning this clone itself: One junction end disagrees with the germline gene, perhaps due to a read error. The V gene is TRBV7-8, the J gene TRBJ2-7, with 10 bases that match TRBD2. This CDR3 is 16 amino acids long. Germline V gene data show CDR1 as SGHVS and CDR2 as FQNEAQ. The CDR3 here is CASSLGKGLAGAYRWF. The CDR3, as DNA: TGTGCCAGCAGCTTAGGTAAGGGCCTAGCGGGAGCTTATAGGTGGTTC.

This rearrangement joins TRBV7-9 to TRBJ2-2; TRBD1 might be the D (6 bases). Germline CDR1 and CDR2: SEHNR and FQNEAQ (reference sequence). This CDR3 spans 18 amino acids. The V end lost 1 base, the J end lost 3 bases, and 18 bases lay between the germline ends. The CDR3 region has the DNA TGTGCCAGCAGCTTAGTGACCTCTCGGGACACATACACCGGGGAGCTGTTTTTT. Its protein product is CASSLVTSRDTYTGELFF.

J is TRBJ1-5 and V is TRBV6-2 or TRBV6-3; D is uncertain. CDR1 MNHEY and CDR2 SVGEGT come from the germline V gene. Deletions cut 4 bases from V and 10 bases from J, with 8 bases between. There are 11 residues in the CDR3. The CDR3 protein is CASSSGLPQHF. The DNA of the CDR3 is TGTGCCAGCAGTTCAGGTCTCCCCCAGCATTTT.

V is TRBV6-6 and J is TRBJ1-5; 7 bases map to TRBD1. With V trimmed by 3 bases and J by 7 bases, 12 bases remained unmatched. The CDR3 runs 16 residues. Germline-derived CDR1 and CDR2 are MNHNY and SVGAGI (reference sequence). The CDR3 sequence: CASSYFPVEGAQPQHF. In DNA, the CDR3 is TGTGCCAGCAGTTATTTTCCCGTGGAGGGGGCCCAGCCCCAGCATTTT.

This clone came up once. The chain recombines TRBV5-1 with TRBJ2-3, with TRBD2 as a possible D gene (5 bases). The CDR3 spans 13 residues. Germline V gene lookup returns CDR1 SGHRS and CDR2 YFSETQ. V was shortened by 5 bases and J by 6 bases, with 13 bases between the two germline ends. CDR3 residues: CASRQTREDTQYF. CDR3 in DNA: TGCGCCAGCAGACAGACGAGGGAGGATACGCAGTATTTT.

CDR3 region: CAQTRGSGNTIYF. DNA for the CDR3: TGTGCCCAAACCAGGGGCTCTGGAAACACCATATATTTT. The chain employs TRBV30 and TRBJ1-3; possibly TRBD1 for D (6 bases). The CDR3 sequence is 13 residues long. V was pared by 8 bases and J by 0 bases, with 11 bases between. Germline values: CDR1 GTSNPN, CDR2 SVGIG (reference sequence).

The V and J genes are TRBV19 and TRBJ2-3; D is unclear. This CDR3 is built from 13 residues. V gave up 4 bases and J gave up 3 bases, with 8 bases separating them. CDR1 and CDR2 (germline): LNHDA, SQIVND (reference sequence). The CDR3 DNA follows: TGTGCCAGTAGTAAGACACTTACAGATACGCAGTATTTT. It translates to CASSKTLTDTQYF.

The rearrangement links TRBV25-1 to TRBJ1-3; D call uncertain. V gave up 7 bases and J gave up 2 bases, with 6 bases separating them. Germline assignment: CDR1 MGHDK and CDR2 SYGVNS. The CDR3 runs to 12 residues. This CDR3 is CASKHTGNTIYF. The CDR3 DNA sequence: TGTGCCAGCAAACACACTGGAAACACCATATATTTT.

This chain joins TRBV10-2 and TRBJ1-6, with 10 positions matching TRBD1. Germline-derived CDR1 and CDR2 are WSHSY and SAAADI. There are 17 residues in the CDR3. The V gene end was trimmed by 2 bases and the J gene end by 4 bases; junction bases not matched to a gene: 5. The CDR3 DNA follows: TGCGCCAGCAGTGAGATGACAGGGGGCCTTTATAATTCACCCCTCCACTTT. Residues: CASSEMTGGLYNSPLHF.

The chain couples TRBV4-1 to TRBJ2-1, with 13 bases fitting TRBD2. Germline CDR1 and CDR2: MGHRA and YSYEKL. Germline trimming cut 2 bases from V and 3 bases from J; bases unmatched to any gene: 4. This CDR3 has 17 amino acids. CDR3 nucleotides: TGCGCCAGCAGCCAACGGACTAGCGGGAGCGTCTACAATGAGCAGTTCTTC. The encoded protein is CASSQRTSGSVYNEQFF.

This rearrangement joins TRBV7-3 to TRBJ2-5; TRBD1 is a possible D gene (5 bases). This CDR3 has 13 amino acids. V was pared by 5 bases and J by 7 bases, with 14 bases between. Germline-derived CDR1 and CDR2 are SGHTA and FQGTGA. CDR3 protein: CASSHQGGGTQYF. The DNA for the CDR3 is TGTGCCAGCAGCCATCAGGGTGGCGGGACCCAGTACTTC.

The rearrangement uses TRBV2 and TRBJ1-2, with D possibly being TRBD1 (6 bases). Germline V gene data show CDR1 as SNHLY and CDR2 as FYNNEI. The V and J ends lost 2 bases and 4 bases respectively, with 17 bases between them. The CDR3 is made up of 16 amino acids. DNA for the CDR3: TGTGCCAGCAGTGAAAGATCAGGGGTTCGGAGCTATGGCTACACCTTC. The encoded protein is CASSERSGVRSYGYTF.

The genes are TRBV7-9 and TRBJ2-7; possible D gene TRBD1, 6 bases. V lost 5 bases and J lost 1, with 9 bases in between. Germline V gene data show CDR1 as SEHNR and CDR2 as FQNEAQ (reference sequence). The CDR3 runs to 13 residues. The CDR3 is CASSHRESYEQYF. CDR3 DNA: TGTGCCAGCAGCCACAGGGAATCCTACGAGCAGTACTTC.

CDR3 bases: TGTGCCAGCAGCGCGCCCAGGGGCCGAGACACCATATATTTT. The encoded protein is CASSAPRGRDTIYF. The chain links TRBV7-3 to TRBJ1-3, with a possible D match to TRBD1 (6 bases). Germline CDR1 is SGHTA and CDR2 is FQGTGA. This CDR3 has 14 residues. V was trimmed by 5 bases and J by 8 bases, leaving 16 bases between them.

This clone was counted a single time. CDR3 nucleotide sequence: TGCGCCAGCAGCTTGGAGTCAGGATCATTTGAAGCTTTCTTT. The encoded protein is CASSLESGSFEAFF. The chain uses TRBV5-1 and TRBJ1-1; no definite D call. The CDR3 totals 14 residues. The germline V gene has CDR1 SGHRS and CDR2 YFSETQ. Trimming left V 0 bases short and J 7 bases short, with 13 bases between.

The chain carries TRBV10-3 and TRBJ2-7, with 7 bases that match TRBD1. Germline trimming cut 6 bases from V and 5 bases from J; bases unmatched to any gene: 10. Germline CDR1 is ENHRY and CDR2 is SYGVKD. The CDR3 sequence is 14 residues long. This CDR3 reads CAISPTGFADEQYF. The CDR3 nucleotides read TGTGCCATCAGCCCGACAGGGTTTGCGGACGAGCAGTACTTC.

This rearrangement joins TRBV6-5 to TRBJ2-7; no clear D gene. Germline loops: CDR1 MNHEY, CDR2 SVGAGI. V was clipped by 3 bases and J by 3 bases, with 9 bases between them. This CDR3 has 13 amino acids. The CDR3: CASSYNSYYEQYF. The CDR3 nucleotides are TGTGCCAGCAGTTATAACAGCTACTACGAGCAGTACTTC.